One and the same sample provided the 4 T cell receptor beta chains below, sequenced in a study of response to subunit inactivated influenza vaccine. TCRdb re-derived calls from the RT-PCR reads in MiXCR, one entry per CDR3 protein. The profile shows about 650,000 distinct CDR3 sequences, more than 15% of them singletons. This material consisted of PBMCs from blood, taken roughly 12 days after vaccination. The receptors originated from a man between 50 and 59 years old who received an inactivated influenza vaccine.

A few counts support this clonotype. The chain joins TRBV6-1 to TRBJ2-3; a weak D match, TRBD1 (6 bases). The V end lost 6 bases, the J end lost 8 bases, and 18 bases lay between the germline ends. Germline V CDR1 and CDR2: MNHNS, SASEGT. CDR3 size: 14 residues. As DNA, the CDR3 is TGTGCCAGCAGACTGACCTCACAGGGTGCTACGCAGTATTTT. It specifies CASRLTSQGATQYF.

The CDR3 DNA is TGTGCCAGCAGCCCTCCCACCGGGACAGGGGACTTGACCCAGTACTTC. Its translation: CASSPPTGTGDLTQYF. J is TRBJ2-5 and V is TRBV13, with 10 bases that match TRBD1. Germline V CDR1 and CDR2: PRHDT, FYEKMQ (reference sequence). J gave up 7 bases and V 5 bases, and 13 bases lay outside the gene matches. The CDR3 has 16 residues.

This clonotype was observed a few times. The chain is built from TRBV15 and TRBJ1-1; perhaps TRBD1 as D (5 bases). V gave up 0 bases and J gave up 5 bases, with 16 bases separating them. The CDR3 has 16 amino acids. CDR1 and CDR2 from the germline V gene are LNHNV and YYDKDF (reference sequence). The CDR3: CATSRDLGAQLTEAFF. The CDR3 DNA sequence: TGTGCCACCAGCAGAGATCTAGGGGCCCAGCTAACTGAAGCTTTCTTT.

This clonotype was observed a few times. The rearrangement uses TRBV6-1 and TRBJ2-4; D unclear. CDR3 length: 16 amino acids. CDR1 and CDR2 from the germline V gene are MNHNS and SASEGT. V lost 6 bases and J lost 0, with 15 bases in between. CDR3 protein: CASSHAGSGAKNIQYF. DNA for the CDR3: TGTGCCAGCAGCCATGCCGGGTCTGGAGCCAAAAACATTCAGTACTTC.